The sequence of this T cell receptor (beta chain) was determined in a study of patients and donors after allogeneic stem cell transplantation. This clonotype showed up just a few times. TCRdb re-called the RT-PCR reads with MiXCR, one entry per CDR3 protein. The sample lists a few hundred thousand distinct CDR3 sequences; 38% were seen once. In germline, CDR1 is SGHRS, CDR2 YFSETQ. V shed 0 bases and J shed 6 bases, with 9 bases lying between them. This CDR3 is 14 amino acids long. This chain links TRBV5-1 with TRBJ2-2; possible D gene TRBD1, 6 bases. The TCR sequence derives from a human donor who was either an allogeneic HSCT recipient or a stem cell or donor lymphocyte infusion donor (not recorded which). It is not recorded whose cells these are; they may come from a transplant donor. Sequenced sample: blood, either unsorted or a sorted T cell fraction (not recorded which). CDR3 DNA: TGCGCCAGCAGCTTGGTATCAGGGGCCGGGGAGCTGTTTTTT. This translates into CASSLVSGAGELFF.